One sample yielded the 20 T cell receptor beta chains listed below, sequenced in a study of T cells after yellow fever vaccination. TCRdb recomputed calls from the 5' RACE reads with MiXCR, one row per CDR3 protein. The data hold approximately 450,000 distinct CDR3 sequences, with under 20% observed a single time. The source material was PBMCs, sampled before the yellow fever booster vaccination. The receptors were sampled from a man aged 18 to 29 who received the YFV17D yellow fever vaccine.

This clonotype was found many times. The chain recombines TRBV5-1 with TRBJ2-5; D gene uncertain. The CDR3 totals 12 residues. Trimming pared 7 bases from V and 3 bases from J, leaving 10 bases between. In germline, CDR1 is SGHRS, CDR2 YFSETQ. The CDR3 DNA reads as TGCGCCAGCCCCTATATTGAAGAGACCCAGTACTTC. It yields the protein CASPYIEETQYF.

This clonotype was detected only a few times. The rearrangement joins TRBV10-3 to TRBJ1-5; D gene ambiguous. The CDR3 has 13 amino acids. V dropped 6 bases and J dropped 3 bases, with 9 bases sitting between them. The germline V gene encodes CDR1 ENHRY and CDR2 SYGVKD. The CDR3 is CAIRDIINQPQHF. The CDR3 DNA reads as TGTGCCATCAGAGACATAATCAATCAGCCCCAGCATTTT.

The chain combines TRBV6-2 or TRBV6-3 with TRBJ2-6; no reliable D call. V dropped 8 bases and J dropped 4 bases, with 9 bases sitting between them. Per the germline V gene, CDR1 is MNHEY and CDR2 is SVGEGT. The CDR3 spans 13 residues. CDR3 amino acids: CASSPVGANVLTF. CDR3 sequence (DNA): TGTGCCAGCTCCCCCGTCGGGGCCAACGTCCTGACTTTC.

This clonotype has a handful of counts. The rearrangement links TRBV6-5 to TRBJ2-1, with 9 bases lining up with TRBD2. This CDR3 is 15 amino acids long. The germline CDR1 and CDR2 sequences are MNHEY and SVGAGI. Trimming cost V 2 bases and J 5 bases; bases outside gene matches: 4. Here the CDR3 reads CASSYVGGGDNEQFF. CDR3 nucleotide sequence: TGTGCCAGCAGTTACGTGGGCGGGGGGGACAATGAGCAGTTCTTC.

This chain joins TRBV6-5 and TRBJ2-2, with a tentative D call TRBD2 (6 bases). This CDR3 is 13 amino acids long. From germline, CDR1 is MNHEY and CDR2 SVGAGI. V lost 9 bases and J lost 0, with 8 bases in between. For the CDR3, the DNA is TGTGCCAGTGGACTAACGAACACCGGGGAGCTGTTTTTT. It encodes CASGLTNTGELFF.

This clonotype was counted between two and nine times. The J gene is TRBJ2-2, the V gene TRBV5-1; D gene ambiguous. V was trimmed by 4 bases and J by 6 bases, leaving 10 bases between them. Germline loops: CDR1 SGHRS, CDR2 YFSETQ. The CDR3 has 13 amino acids. The CDR3 sequence: CASSGDLAGELFF. CDR3 bases: TGCGCCAGCAGCGGAGATCTGGCCGGGGAGCTGTTTTTT. Full variable domain (remainder filled in from reference TRBV5-1 and TRBJ2-2): KAGVTQTPRYLIKTRGQQVTLSCSPISGHRSVSWYQQTPGQGLQFLFEYFSETQRNKGNFPGRFSGRQFSNSRSEMNVSTLELGDSALYLCASSGDLAGELFFGEGSRLTVL.

In this sample, this clonotype turned up a few times. This chain joins TRBV5-1 and TRBJ1-4; no clear D gene. Germline CDR1 and CDR2: SGHRS and YFSETQ. Trimming cost V 3 bases and J 4 bases, with 13 bases left between them. The CDR3 has 15 residues. This chain's CDR3 is CASSSEGAVNEKLFF. The CDR3 nucleotides read TGCGCCAGCAGCTCCGAGGGTGCCGTTAATGAAAAACTGTTTTTT.

The chain links TRBV7-9 to TRBJ1-2; D is uncertain. In germline, CDR1 is SEHNR, CDR2 FQNEAQ (reference sequence). Between the trimmed V and J ends, which lost 1 base and 0 bases, there was a span of 12 bases. The CDR3 contains 16 residues. In DNA form, the CDR3 reads TGTGCCAGCAGCTTAGTGACTGGCATAGCTAACTATGGCTACACCTTC. Its protein is CASSLVTGIANYGYTF. Full variable domain (rest looked up from reference TRBV7-9 and TRBJ1-2): DTGVSQNPRHKITKRGQNVTFRCDPISEHNRLYWYRQTLGQGPEFLTYFQNEAQLEKSRLLSDRFSAERPKGSFSTLEIQRTEQGDSAMYLCASSLVTGIANYGYTFGSGTRLTVV.

The V and J genes are TRBV6-5 and TRBJ1-5; no clear D. Looked up from germline, CDR1 is MNHEY and CDR2 is SVGAGI. V was cut by 6 bases and J by 1 base, with 7 bases left in between. The CDR3 has 13 amino acids. The CDR3 here is CASRRTSNQPQHF. The CDR3 DNA is TGTGCCAGCAGGCGGACCAGCAATCAGCCCCAGCATTTT.

The chain recombines TRBV2 with TRBJ2-3; 7 bases are a match to TRBD2. The J segment lost 6 bases and the V segment lost 8 bases, leaving 8 bases of the junction unmatched. Germline values: CDR1 SNHLY, CDR2 FYNNEI. The CDR3 contains 13 residues. This CDR3 reads CASGGSGVDTQYF. The DNA of the CDR3 is TGTGCCAGCGGAGGGAGCGGGGTTGATACGCAGTATTTT.

The chain uses TRBV2 and TRBJ1-1, with D unclear. Trimming stripped 6 bases from V and 1 base from J, with 6 bases between. Germline assignment: CDR1 SNHLY and CDR2 FYNNEI. The CDR3 has 12 amino acids. The CDR3 is CASRRANTEAFF. CDR3 sequence (DNA): TGTGCCAGCAGACGGGCGAACACTGAAGCTTTCTTT.

This clonotype was counted many times. The gene calls are TRBV11-2 and TRBJ2-2, with D tentatively TRBD1 (5 bases). Germline values: CDR1 SGHAT, CDR2 FQNNGV. The V end lost 8 bases, the J end lost 4 bases, and 17 bases lay between the germline ends. This CDR3 has 15 residues. CDR3 sequence (DNA): TGTGCCAGCGGGATAGGGGCCCGCGCCACCGGGGAGCTGTTTTTT. It codes for CASGIGARATGELFF.

As for this clonotype: The junction departs from germline at one end; a sequencing error may be responsible. The V and J genes are TRBV9 and TRBJ1-2; 12 bases are a match to TRBD1. This CDR3 contains 16 residues. The germline CDR1 and CDR2 sequences are SGDLS and YYNGEE. The CDR3 is CASSVASGQGAGPSTF. The CDR3 DNA reads TGTGCCAGCAGCGTAGCCTCGGGACAGGGGGCCGGGCCCTCGACTTTC.

The chain joins TRBV7-9 to TRBJ1-3; D gene unclear. The V end lost 5 bases, the J end lost 2 bases, and 22 bases lay between the germline ends. This CDR3 has 18 amino acids. Per the germline V gene, CDR1 is SEHNR and CDR2 is FQNEAQ (reference sequence). The CDR3 reads CASSRGLADGIPGNTIYF. For the CDR3, the DNA is TGTGCCAGCAGCCGAGGGCTCGCAGATGGCATTCCTGGAAACACCATATATTTT.

The chain employs TRBV18 and TRBJ2-2; TRBD1 aligns across 7 bases. CDR3 length: 15 residues. V lost 5 bases to trimming and J lost 4 bases; unmatched junction nucleotides: 7. Germline loops: CDR1 KGHSH, CDR2 LQKENI. In DNA form, the CDR3 reads TGTGCCAGCTCAACAGGGACAGAGACCACCGGGGAGCTGTTTTTT. It encodes CASSTGTETTGELFF.

This clonotype was counted only a few times. J is TRBJ1-4 and V is TRBV11-1, with 7 bases aligning to TRBD1. The CDR3 runs 15 residues. The germline V gene encodes CDR1 SGHAT and CDR2 FQDESV (reference sequence). V gave up 3 bases and J gave up 4 bases; unmatched junction bases: 5. The CDR3 DNA sequence: TGTGCCAGCAGCTTCGGACAGGCTAATAATGAAAAACTGTTTTTT. It encodes CASSFGQANNEKLFF.

The V and J genes are TRBV12-3 or TRBV12-4 and TRBJ2-5; D is undetermined. Trimming left V 4 bases short and J 0 bases short, with 9 bases between. This CDR3 is built from 14 residues. CDR3 region: CASSSQTYQETQYF. The CDR3 bases are TGTGCCAGCAGTTCACAAACGTACCAAGAGACCCAGTACTTC.

This chain uses TRBV7-9 with TRBJ2-1, with 7 bases aligning to TRBD1. This CDR3 region has 15 residues. V was pared by 6 bases and J by 4 bases, with 9 bases of the junction left unmatched. Per the germline V gene, CDR1 is SEHNR and CDR2 is FQNEAQ (reference sequence). CDR3 nucleotide sequence: TGTGCCAGCAGGCCGACAGGGACAACTTACAATGAGCAGTTCTTC. Residues: CASRPTGTTYNEQFF. The whole variable domain, remainder taken from reference TRBV7-9 and TRBJ2-1, is DTGVSQNPRHKITKRGQNVTFRCDPISEHNRLYWYRQTLGQGPEFLTYFQNEAQLEKSRLLSDRFSAERPKGSFSTLEIQRTEQGDSAMYLCASRPTGTTYNEQFFGPGTRLTVL.

This chain joins TRBV15 and TRBJ1-1; D not resolved. V was cut by 5 bases and J by 5 bases, with 6 bases left in between. The CDR3 length is 11 residues. The germline V gene has CDR1 LNHNV and CDR2 YYDKDF (reference sequence). In DNA, the CDR3 is TGTGCCACCAGCGGAGGGACTGAAGCTTTCTTT. Translated: CATSGGTEAFF.

The rearrangement uses TRBV28 and TRBJ2-6; D remains ambiguous. Per the germline V gene, CDR1 is MDHEN and CDR2 is SYDVKM. The CDR3 covers 16 residues. The V gene lost 5 bases and the J gene lost 0 bases, with 11 bases spanning the gap. CDR3 coding DNA: TGTGCCAGCAGTGACCTTAGGACCTCTGGGGCCAACGTCCTGACTTTC. This sequence encodes CASSDLRTSGANVLTF.